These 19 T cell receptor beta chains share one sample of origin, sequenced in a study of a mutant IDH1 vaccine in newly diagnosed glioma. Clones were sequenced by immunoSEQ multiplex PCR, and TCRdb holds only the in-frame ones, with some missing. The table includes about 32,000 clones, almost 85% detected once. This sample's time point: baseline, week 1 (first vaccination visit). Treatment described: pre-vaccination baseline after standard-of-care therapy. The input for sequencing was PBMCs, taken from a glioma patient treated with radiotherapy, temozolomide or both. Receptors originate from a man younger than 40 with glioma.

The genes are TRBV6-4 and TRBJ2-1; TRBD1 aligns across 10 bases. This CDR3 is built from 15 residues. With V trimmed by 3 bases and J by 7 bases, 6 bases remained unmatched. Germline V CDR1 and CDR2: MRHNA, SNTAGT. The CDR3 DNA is TGTGCCAGCAGTGAAGGGGGACAGGGGTCGAATGAGCAGTTCTTC. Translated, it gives CASSEGGQGSNEQFF.

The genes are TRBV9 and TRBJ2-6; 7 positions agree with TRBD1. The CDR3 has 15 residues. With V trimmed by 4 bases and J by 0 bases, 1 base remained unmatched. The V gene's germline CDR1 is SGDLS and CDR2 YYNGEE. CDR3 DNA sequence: TGTGCCAGCAGCTGGGACAGCTCTGGGGCCAACGTCCTGACTTTC. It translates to CASSWDSSGANVLTF. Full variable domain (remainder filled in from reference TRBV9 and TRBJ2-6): DSGVTQTPKHLITATGQRVTLRCSPRSGDLSVYWYQQSLDQGLQFLIQYYNGEERAKGNILERFSAQQFPDLHSELNLSSLELGDSALYFCASSWDSSGANVLTFGAGSRLTVL.

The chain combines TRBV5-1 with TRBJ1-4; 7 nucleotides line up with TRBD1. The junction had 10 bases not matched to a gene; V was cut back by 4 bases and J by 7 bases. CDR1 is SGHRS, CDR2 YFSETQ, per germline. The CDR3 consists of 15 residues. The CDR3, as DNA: TGCGCCAGCAGCGCCGTGACAGGGCCCGGTGAAAAACTGTTTTTT. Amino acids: CASSAVTGPGEKLFF.

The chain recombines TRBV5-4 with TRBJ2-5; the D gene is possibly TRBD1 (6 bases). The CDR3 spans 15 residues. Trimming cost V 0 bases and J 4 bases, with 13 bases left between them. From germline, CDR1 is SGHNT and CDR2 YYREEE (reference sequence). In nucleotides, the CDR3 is TGTGCCAGCAGCTTGGTTGGGTACAGGGCAGAGACCCAGTACTTC. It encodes CASSLVGYRAETQYF.

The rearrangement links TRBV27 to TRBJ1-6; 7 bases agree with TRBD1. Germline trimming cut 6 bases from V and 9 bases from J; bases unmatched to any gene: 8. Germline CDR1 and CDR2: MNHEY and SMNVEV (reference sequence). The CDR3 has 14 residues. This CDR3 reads CASSKGGWSSPLHF. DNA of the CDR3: TGTGCCAGCAGCAAAGGGGGCTGGAGTTCACCCCTCCACTTT.

This CDR3 is CATSTGTRSTDTQYF. CDR3 sequence (DNA): TGTGCCACCAGCACCGGGACACGTAGCACAGATACGCAGTATTTT. The gene calls are TRBV15 and TRBJ2-3, with D possibly being TRBD1 (6 bases). The CDR3 sequence is 15 residues long. The V end lost 4 bases, the J end lost 0 bases, and 11 bases lay between the germline ends. Germline CDR1 LNHNV, CDR2 YYDKDF (reference sequence).

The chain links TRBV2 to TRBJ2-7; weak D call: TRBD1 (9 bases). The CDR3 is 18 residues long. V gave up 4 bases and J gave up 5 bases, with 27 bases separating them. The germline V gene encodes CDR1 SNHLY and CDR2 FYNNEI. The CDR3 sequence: CASSAGGDRDRVTHEQYF. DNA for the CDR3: TGTGCCAGCAGTGCCGGGGGGGACCGGGACAGGGTTACCCACGAGCAGTACTTC.

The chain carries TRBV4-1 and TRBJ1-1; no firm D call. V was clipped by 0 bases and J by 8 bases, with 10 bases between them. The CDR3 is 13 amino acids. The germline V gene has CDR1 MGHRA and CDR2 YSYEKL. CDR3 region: CASSQDRWGEAFF. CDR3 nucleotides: TGCGCCAGCAGCCAAGATCGGTGGGGAGAAGCTTTCTTT.

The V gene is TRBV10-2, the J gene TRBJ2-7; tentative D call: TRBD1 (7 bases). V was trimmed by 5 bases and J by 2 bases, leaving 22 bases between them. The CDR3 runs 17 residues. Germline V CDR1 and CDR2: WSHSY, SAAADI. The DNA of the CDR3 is TGCGCCAGCAGTATGGCACAGGGGCCGCCGGGGGCCTACGAGCAGTACTTC. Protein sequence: CASSMAQGPPGAYEQYF.

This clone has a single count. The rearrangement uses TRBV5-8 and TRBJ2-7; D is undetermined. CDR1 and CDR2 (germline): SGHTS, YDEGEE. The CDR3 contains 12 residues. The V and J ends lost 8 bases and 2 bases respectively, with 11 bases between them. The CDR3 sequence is CASGALPYEQYF. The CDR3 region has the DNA TGTGCCAGTGGAGCCTTACCCTACGAGCAGTACTTC.

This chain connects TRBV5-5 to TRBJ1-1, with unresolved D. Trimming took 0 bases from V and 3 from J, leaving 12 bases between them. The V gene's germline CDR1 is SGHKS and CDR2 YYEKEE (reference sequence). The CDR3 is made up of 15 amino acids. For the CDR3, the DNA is TGTGCCAGCAGCTTGGTAGGCAGAACACACACTGAAGCTTTCTTT. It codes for CASSLVGRTHTEAFF.

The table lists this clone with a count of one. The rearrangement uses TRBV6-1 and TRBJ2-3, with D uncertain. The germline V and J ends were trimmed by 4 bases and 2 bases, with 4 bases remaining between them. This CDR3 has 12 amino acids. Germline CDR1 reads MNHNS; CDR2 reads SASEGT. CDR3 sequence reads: CASSALTDTQYF. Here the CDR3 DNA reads TGTGCCAGCAGTGCTCTCACAGATACGCAGTATTTT.

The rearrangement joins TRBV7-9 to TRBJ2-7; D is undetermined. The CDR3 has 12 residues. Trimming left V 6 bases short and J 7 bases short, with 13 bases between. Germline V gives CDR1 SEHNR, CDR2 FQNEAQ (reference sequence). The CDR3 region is CASRGILGEQYF. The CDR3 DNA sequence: TGTGCCAGCAGGGGGATTCTGGGGGAGCAGTACTTC.

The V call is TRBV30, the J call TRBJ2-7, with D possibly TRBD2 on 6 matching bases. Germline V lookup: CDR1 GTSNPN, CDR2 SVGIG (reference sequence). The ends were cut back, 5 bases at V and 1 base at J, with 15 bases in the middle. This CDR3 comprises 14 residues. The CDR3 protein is CAWGRLGTSYEQYF. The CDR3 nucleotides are TGTGCCTGGGGGAGATTAGGGACTTCCTACGAGCAGTACTTC.

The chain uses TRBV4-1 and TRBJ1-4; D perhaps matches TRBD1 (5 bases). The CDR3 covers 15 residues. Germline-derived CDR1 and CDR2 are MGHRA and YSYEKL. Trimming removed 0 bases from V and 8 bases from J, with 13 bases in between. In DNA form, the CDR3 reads TGCGCCAGCAGCCAAGATGTCAGGGTGGAGGAAAAACTGTTTTTT. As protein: CASSQDVRVEEKLFF.

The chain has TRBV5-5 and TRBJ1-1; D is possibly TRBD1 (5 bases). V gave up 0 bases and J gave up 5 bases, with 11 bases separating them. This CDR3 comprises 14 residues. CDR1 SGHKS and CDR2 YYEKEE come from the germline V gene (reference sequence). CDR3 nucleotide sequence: TGTGCCAGCAGCTTGGTCGGCAGGGCTACTGAAGCTTTCTTT. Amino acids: CASSLVGRATEAFF.

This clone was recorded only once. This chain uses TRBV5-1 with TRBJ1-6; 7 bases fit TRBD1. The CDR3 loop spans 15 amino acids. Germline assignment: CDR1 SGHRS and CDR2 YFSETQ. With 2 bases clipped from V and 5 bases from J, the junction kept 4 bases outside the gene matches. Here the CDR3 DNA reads TGCGCCAGCAGCTTCACCGGGACAGATAATTCACCCCTCCACTTT. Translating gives CASSFTGTDNSPLHF.

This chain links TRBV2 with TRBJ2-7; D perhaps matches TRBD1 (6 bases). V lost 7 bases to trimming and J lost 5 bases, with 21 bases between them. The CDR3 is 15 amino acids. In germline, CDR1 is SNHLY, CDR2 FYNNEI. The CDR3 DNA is TGTGCCAGCACTGCCCAGGGACAAAAAGCCGACGAGCAGTACTTC. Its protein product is CASTAQGQKADEQYF.

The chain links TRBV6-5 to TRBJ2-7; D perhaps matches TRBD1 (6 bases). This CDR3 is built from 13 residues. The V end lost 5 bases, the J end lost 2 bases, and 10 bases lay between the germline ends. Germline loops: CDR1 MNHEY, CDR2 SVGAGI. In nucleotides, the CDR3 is TGTGCCAGCAGTAACAGGGATACCTACGAGCAGTACTTC. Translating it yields CASSNRDTYEQYF.